The 14 T cell receptor beta chains listed next were all sequenced from one sample in a study of blood T cell repertoires in COVID-19. Here immunoSEQ multiplex PCR was the method, and the copy in TCRdb shows in-frame clones only, minus some. The sample has about 310,000 clones, around 87% seen once. The sample consisted of peripheral blood. Source of these receptors: a woman aged 40-49 years with COVID-19, enrolled during active disease.

The rearrangement joins TRBV27 to TRBJ2-1, with D maybe TRBD1 (6 bases). CDR1 MNHEY and CDR2 SMNVEV come from the germline V gene (reference sequence). The CDR3 contains 15 residues. Trimming left V 10 bases short and J 0 bases short, with 16 bases between. CDR3 region: CATAAGAPSYNEQFF. CDR3 sequence (DNA): TGTGCCACCGCGGCAGGGGCCCCCTCCTACAATGAGCAGTTCTTC.

The chain is built from TRBV19 and TRBJ1-5, with 8 bases matching TRBD1. CDR1 is LNHDA and CDR2 is SQIVND in the germline V gene (reference sequence). The CDR3 is 16 amino acids. V lost 7 bases, J lost 0 bases, and 8 bases stayed unmatched. The CDR3, as DNA: TGTGCCAGTACCGGGGACAGGATTTATAGCAATCAGCCCCAGCATTTT. This gives the protein CASTGDRIYSNQPQHF.

The V and J genes are TRBV4-3 and TRBJ2-1; D call uncertain. Germline V gene data show CDR1 as LGHNA and CDR2 as YSLEER. The CDR3 is 16 residues long. Trimming cost V 1 base and J 9 bases, with 19 bases left between them. As DNA, the CDR3 is TGCGCCAGCAGCCAAGGCTCTGGGTCCAGTTGGAGTGAGCAGTTCTTC. Translation gives CASSQGSGSSWSEQFF.

V usage is TRBV7-8 and J usage is TRBJ2-5; D is possibly TRBD1 (5 bases). The CDR3 length is 17 residues. In germline, CDR1 is SGHVS, CDR2 FQNEAQ. V shed 2 bases and J shed 5 bases, with 21 bases lying between them. The chain's CDR3 is CASSLRVGRSPPETQYF. The CDR3 DNA is TGTGCCAGCAGCTTAAGGGTGGGGCGCAGCCCCCCGGAGACCCAGTACTTC.

The V and J genes are TRBV4-1 and TRBJ2-3; 10 nucleotides agree with TRBD2. CDR1 and CDR2 (germline): MGHRA, YSYEKL. The V gene end was trimmed by 4 bases and the J gene end by 2 bases; junction bases not matched to a gene: 18. The CDR3 length is 20 residues. The CDR3 nucleotides are TGCGCCAGCAGCCGCCTACTAAGAGCGGGGGGGACCGGGACCACAGATACGCAGTATTTT. It yields the protein CASSRLLRAGGTGTTDTQYF.

The J gene is TRBJ2-7, the V gene TRBV7-2, with 9 bases aligning to TRBD2. Germline trimming cut 0 bases from V and 1 base from J; bases unmatched to any gene: 4. Per the germline V gene, CDR1 is SGHTA and CDR2 is FQGNSA. The CDR3 consists of 16 residues. In DNA form, the CDR3 reads TGTGCCAGCAGCTTAGCCGGGACTAGCCGATCCTACGAGCAGTACTTC. Translating it yields CASSLAGTSRSYEQYF.

This clone appeared once. The chain couples TRBV7-2 to TRBJ2-1; 10 bases map to TRBD1. CDR3 length: 11 amino acids. After removal of 1 base from V and 15 bases from J, the junction contained 0 bases not matched to a gene. Per the germline V gene, CDR1 is SGHTA and CDR2 is FQGNSA. The CDR3 is CASSLGDRGFF. The CDR3, as DNA: TGTGCCAGCAGCTTAGGGGACAGGGGGTTCTTC.

This chain connects TRBV27 to TRBJ2-7; TRBD1 agrees at 7 bases. The CDR3 runs to 15 residues. Germline-derived CDR1 and CDR2 are MNHEY and SMNVEV (reference sequence). V trimming: 6 bases; J trimming: 3 bases; junction bases outside the gene matches: 11. The CDR3 bases are TGTGCCAGCAGGGAAAACCGGGACAGAGACTACGAGCAGTACTTC. As protein: CASRENRDRDYEQYF.

J is TRBJ1-6 and V is TRBV18, with 11 positions matching TRBD1. After removal of 1 base from V and 7 bases from J, the junction contained 9 bases not matched to a gene. The CDR3 extends over 18 amino acids. Germline V CDR1 and CDR2: KGHSH, LQKENI. The CDR3 loop is CASSPRARTGGFNSPLHF. In DNA, the CDR3 is TGTGCCAGCTCACCACGAGCCCGGACAGGGGGCTTCAATTCACCCCTCCACTTT. Complete variable domain (other parts from reference TRBV18 and TRBJ1-6): NAGVMQNPRHLVRRRGQEARLRCSPMKGHSHVYWYRQLPEEGLKFMVYLQKENIIDESGMPKERFSAEFPKEGPSILRIQQVVRGDSAAYFCASSPRARTGGFNSPLHFGNGTRLTVT.

The rearrangement uses TRBV7-2 and TRBJ2-2; D is perhaps TRBD2 (5 bases). This CDR3 has 13 amino acids. V lost 6 bases and J 4 bases, leaving 9 bases between the germline ends. CDR1 is SGHTA, CDR2 FQGNSA, per germline. The DNA of the CDR3 is TGTGCCAGCAGTCACGAGGGCACCGGGGAGCTGTTTTTT. Encoded protein: CASSHEGTGELFF.

This chain links TRBV29-1 with TRBJ2-7, with a tentative D call TRBD2 (5 bases). Germline CDR1 SQVTM, CDR2 ANQGSEA. The CDR3 has 12 residues. Between the trimmed V and J ends, which lost 4 bases and 3 bases, there was a span of 10 bases. The CDR3: CSVARGSYEQYF. CDR3 nucleotide sequence: TGCAGCGTTGCTCGGGGTAGCTACGAGCAGTACTTC.

The chain links TRBV6-2 or TRBV6-3 to TRBJ2-3; D gene unclear. This CDR3 has 12 amino acids. The germline gives CDR1 MNHEY, CDR2 SVGEGT. The V gene lost 4 bases and the J gene lost 8 bases, with 10 bases spanning the gap. DNA for the CDR3: TGTGCCAGCAGTTCGCCCCCCGGTACGCAGTATTTT. Encoded protein: CASSSPPGTQYF.

The chain employs TRBV4-1 and TRBJ2-2; the match to TRBD2 covers 7 bases. Trimming cost V 4 bases and J 6 bases; bases outside gene matches: 5. Germline assignment: CDR1 MGHRA and CDR2 YSYEKL. The CDR3 runs to 14 residues. This chain's CDR3 is CASSPRTSAGELFF. CDR3 bases: TGCGCCAGCAGCCCCCGGACTAGTGCCGGGGAGCTGTTTTTT.

The rearrangement links TRBV7-9 to TRBJ2-1, with TRBD2 matching 8 bases. J gave up 8 bases and V 4 bases, and 10 bases lay outside the gene matches. The CDR3 extends over 15 amino acids. Germline CDR1 and CDR2: SEHNR and FQNEAQ (reference sequence). CDR3 region: CASSSLPGGQDEQFF. The CDR3 DNA reads TGTGCCAGCAGCTCACTTCCGGGGGGGCAGGATGAGCAGTTCTTC.